This entry is about one T cell receptor beta chain. TCRdb reanalysed the RT-PCR reads using MiXCR and keeps one entry per CDR3 protein. The sample has approximately 720,000 distinct CDR3 sequences, 13% to 15% seen once. The length of the CDR3 is 17 residues. Germline assignment: CDR1 DFQATT and CDR2 SNEGSKA (reference sequence). V shed 3 bases and J shed 2 bases, with 19 bases lying between them. The sequence was collected from a female donor in good health, serving as a healthy control. Specimen: memory CD4+ T cells from blood. J is TRBJ2-2 and V is TRBV20-1; D may match TRBD1 or TRBD2 (5 bases each). CDR3 bases: TGCAGTGCTAGGAGGGTAATAGGCAGGGCCAACACCGGGGAGCTGTTTTTT. Translation: CSARRVIGRANTGELFF.